This T cell receptor beta chain was recorded in a study of cytomegalovirus exposure and HLA in healthy donors. General study points: As a later analysis showed, several of the most significant clusters appeared to be linked to common viral pathogens. Generally TCR sequences proved uncommon, though certain public TCRs appeared in numerous donors.

Germline lookup yields CDR1 SEHNR and CDR2 FQNEAQ (reference sequence). Trimming took off 3 bases at V and 5 bases at J, with 13 bases between the two ends. The length of the CDR3 is 15 residues. Healthy bone marrow donors formed the donor group. Amplification used 60 Vbeta primers and 13 Jbeta primers. Per the study methods: In a later analysis, around 10 million of approximately 80 million unique beta chains occurred in at least two donors. This table comes from immunoSEQ multiplex PCR, and its TCRdb copy is limited to in-frame clones, with some not included. V and J calls plus clone size are reproduced from that table; the DNA served to infer D and trimming. The listing records about 130,000 clones. Of note for this clone: Its antigen is undetermined.

Source material: PBMCs. The source of this sequence is a man under 40 in good health and CMV-seronegative. V is TRBV7-9 and J is TRBJ1-4, with unresolved D. The CDR3 nucleotides read TGTGCCAGCAGCTTTAGGAGGATGGGGAATGAAAAACTGTTTTTT. Translation gives CASSFRRMGNEKLFF.